The clone carrying this TCR beta chain was picked up a small number of times. Its antigen is not identified. These data come from a study of T cells after yellow fever vaccination. General study results and limits: Booster sampling recovered most clones from primary vaccination (under 97% CD4, approximately 90% CD8). The secondary response was weaker but peaked faster, day 5 versus 15.

TCRdb reanalysed the 5' RACE reads using MiXCR and keeps one entry per CDR3 protein. The sample yields a few hundred thousand distinct CDR3 sequences, roughly 4.3% seen once. Trimming stripped 3 bases from V and 14 bases from J, with 11 bases between. The germline gives CDR1 SEHNR, CDR2 FQNEAQ (reference sequence). The CDR3 has 11 amino acids. The specimen comprised PBMCs, sampled 5 days after the yellow fever booster vaccination. The chain employs TRBV7-9 and TRBJ2-1; D is uncertain. The source is a man aged 18 to 29 who received the YFV17D yellow fever vaccine. The CDR3 spells CASSLTPFKFF. As DNA, the CDR3 is TGTGCCAGCAGCTTGACCCCTTTCAAGTTCTTC.